The clone carrying this T cell receptor beta chain was counted at least ten times. Its antigen is not identified. These data originate in a study of spatial heterogeneity in lung cancer. The CDR3 runs to 18 residues. In germline, CDR1 is WNHNN, CDR2 SYGVQD (reference sequence). V was pared by 0 bases and J by 3 bases, with 6 bases of the junction left unmatched. Study observations and caveats: Ubiquitous expanded tumor TCRs were seen in blood more at resection than at follow-up.

As to time point: sample taken at primary tumor resection. Whole RNA obtained from tumor, nontumor lung or frozen PBMC underwent sequencing without sorting. MiXCR, run by TCRdb on the 5' RACE reads, gives a single entry per CDR3 protein. The data hold about 15,000 distinct CDR3 sequences, with approximately 7.5% observed a single time. This chain connects TRBV10-1 to TRBJ2-6; the match to TRBD1 covers 9 bases. The clonotype comes from a female donor with early-stage non-small cell lung cancer. Sequences were derived from PBMCs, sampled at surgery. The CDR3 nucleotides are TGCGCCAGCAGTGAGTCAGGGACAGGGCTCAGTGGGGCCAACGTCCTGACTTTC. Residues: CASSESGTGLSGANVLTF.